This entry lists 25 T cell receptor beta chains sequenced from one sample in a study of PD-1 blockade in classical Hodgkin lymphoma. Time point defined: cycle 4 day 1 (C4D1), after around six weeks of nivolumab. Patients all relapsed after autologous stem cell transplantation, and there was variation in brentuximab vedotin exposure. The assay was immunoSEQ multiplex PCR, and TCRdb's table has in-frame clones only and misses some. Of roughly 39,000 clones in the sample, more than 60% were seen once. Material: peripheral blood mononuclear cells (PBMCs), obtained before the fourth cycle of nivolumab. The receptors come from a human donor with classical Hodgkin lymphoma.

The CDR3: CASSLDRSSYEQYF. CDR3 sequence (DNA): TGTGCCAGCAGCTTAGACCGTAGCTCCTACGAGCAGTACTTC. The chain has TRBV7-2 and TRBJ2-7; no definite D call. V was trimmed by 1 base and J by 0 bases, leaving 7 bases between them. Germline assignment: CDR1 SGHTA and CDR2 FQGNSA. The CDR3 extends over 14 amino acids.

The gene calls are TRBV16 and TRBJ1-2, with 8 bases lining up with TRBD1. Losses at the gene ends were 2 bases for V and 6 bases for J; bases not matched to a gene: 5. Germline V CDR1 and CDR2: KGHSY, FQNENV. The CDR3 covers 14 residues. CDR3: CASSQRTGYDGYTF. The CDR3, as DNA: TGTGCCAGCAGCCAAAGGACAGGGTACGATGGCTACACCTTC.

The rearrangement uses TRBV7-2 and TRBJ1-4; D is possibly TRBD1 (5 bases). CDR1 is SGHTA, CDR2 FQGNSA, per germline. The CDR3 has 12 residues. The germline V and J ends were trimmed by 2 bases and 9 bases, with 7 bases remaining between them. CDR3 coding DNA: TGTGCCAGCAGCTTAATGGGGCAAAAACTGTTTTTT. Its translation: CASSLMGQKLFF. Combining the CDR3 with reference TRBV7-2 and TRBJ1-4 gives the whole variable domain GAGVSQSPSNKVTEKGKDVELRCDPISGHTALYWYRQSLGQGLEFLIYFQGNSAPDKSGLPSDRFSAERTGGSVSTLTIQRTQQEDSAVYLCASSLMGQKLFFGSGTQLSVL.

The CDR3 is CASSFPGFDEQYF. DNA for the CDR3: TGTGCCAGCAGCTTCCCGGGGTTCGACGAGCAGTACTTC. This rearrangement joins TRBV5-6 to TRBJ2-7, with D perhaps TRBD2 (5 bases). This CDR3 has 13 residues. In germline, CDR1 is SGHDT, CDR2 YYEEEE. V was trimmed by 2 bases and J by 5 bases, leaving 11 bases between them.

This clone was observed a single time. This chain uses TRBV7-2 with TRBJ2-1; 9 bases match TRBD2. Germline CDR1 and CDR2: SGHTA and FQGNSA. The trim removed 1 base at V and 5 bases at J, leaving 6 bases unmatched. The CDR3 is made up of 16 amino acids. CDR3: CASSLVGSGGHNEQFF. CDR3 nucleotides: TGTGCCAGCAGCTTAGTCGGTAGCGGGGGCCACAATGAGCAGTTCTTC.

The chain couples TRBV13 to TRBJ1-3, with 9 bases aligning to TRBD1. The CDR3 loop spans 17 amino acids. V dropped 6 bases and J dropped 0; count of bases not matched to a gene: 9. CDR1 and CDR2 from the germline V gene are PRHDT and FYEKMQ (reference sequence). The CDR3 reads CASRRDKQGASGNTIYF. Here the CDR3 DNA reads TGTGCCAGCAGACGAGACAAACAGGGGGCCTCTGGAAACACCATATATTTT.

The DNA of the CDR3 is TGTGCCATCAGTGAGTCGCGGGACAGCCTCTACAATGAGCAGTTCTTC. Protein: CAISESRDSLYNEQFF. The V and J genes are TRBV10-3 and TRBJ2-1; maybe TRBD1 (7 bases). This CDR3 spans 16 amino acids. Trimming removed 0 bases at V and 3 bases at J, with 12 bases between. In germline, CDR1 is ENHRY, CDR2 SYGVKD.

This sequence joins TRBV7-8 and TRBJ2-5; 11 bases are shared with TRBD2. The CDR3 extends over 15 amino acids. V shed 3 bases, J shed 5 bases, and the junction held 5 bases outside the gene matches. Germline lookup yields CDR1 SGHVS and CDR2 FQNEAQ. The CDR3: CASSFRLAGQETQYF. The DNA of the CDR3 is TGTGCCAGCAGCTTTCGACTAGCGGGGCAGGAGACCCAGTACTTC.

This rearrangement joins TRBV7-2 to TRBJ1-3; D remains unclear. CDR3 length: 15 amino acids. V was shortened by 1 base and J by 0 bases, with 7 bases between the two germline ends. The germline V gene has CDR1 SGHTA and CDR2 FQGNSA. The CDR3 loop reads CASSLGPRSGNTIYF. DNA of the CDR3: TGTGCCAGCAGCTTAGGGCCACGCTCTGGAAACACCATATATTTT.

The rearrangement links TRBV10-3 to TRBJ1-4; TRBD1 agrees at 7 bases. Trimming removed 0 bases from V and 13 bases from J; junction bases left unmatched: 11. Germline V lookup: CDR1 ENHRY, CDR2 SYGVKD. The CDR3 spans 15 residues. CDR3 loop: CAISESIDTSGGLFF. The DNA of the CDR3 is TGTGCCATCAGTGAGTCGATTGATACGTCAGGGGGACTGTTTTTT.

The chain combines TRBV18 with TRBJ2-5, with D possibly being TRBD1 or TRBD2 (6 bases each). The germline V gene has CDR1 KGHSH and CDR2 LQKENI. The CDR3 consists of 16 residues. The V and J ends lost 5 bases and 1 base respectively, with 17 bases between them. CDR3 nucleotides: TGTGCCAGCTCATCCCGACTAGGAGGGGGCCAAGAGACCCAGTACTTC. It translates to CASSSRLGGGQETQYF.

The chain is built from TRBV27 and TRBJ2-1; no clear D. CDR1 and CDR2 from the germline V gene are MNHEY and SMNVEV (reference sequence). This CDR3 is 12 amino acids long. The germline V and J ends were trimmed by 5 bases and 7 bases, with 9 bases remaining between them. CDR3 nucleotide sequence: TGTGCCAGCAGTATAAACGGGAATGAGCAGTTCTTC. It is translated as CASSINGNEQFF.

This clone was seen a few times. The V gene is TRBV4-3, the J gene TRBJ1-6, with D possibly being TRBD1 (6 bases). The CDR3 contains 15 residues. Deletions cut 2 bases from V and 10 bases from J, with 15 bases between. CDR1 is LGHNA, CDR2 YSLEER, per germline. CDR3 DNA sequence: TGCGCCAGCAGCCAACAGAGGGGGGATACGTCACCCCTCCACTTT. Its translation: CASSQQRGDTSPLHF.

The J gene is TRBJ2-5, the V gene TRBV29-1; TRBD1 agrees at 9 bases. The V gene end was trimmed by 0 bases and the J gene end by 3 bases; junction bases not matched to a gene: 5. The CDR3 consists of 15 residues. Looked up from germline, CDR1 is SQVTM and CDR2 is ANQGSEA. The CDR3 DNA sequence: TGCAGCGTTGAAGATCGGGGACAGGGAGAAGAGACCCAGTACTTC. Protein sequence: CSVEDRGQGEETQYF.

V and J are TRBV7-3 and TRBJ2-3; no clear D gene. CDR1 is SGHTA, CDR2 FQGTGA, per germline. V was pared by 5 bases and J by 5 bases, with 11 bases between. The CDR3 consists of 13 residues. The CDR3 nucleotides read TGTGCCAGCAGCGCTTCGGGTGGAGATACGCAGTATTTT. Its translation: CASSASGGDTQYF. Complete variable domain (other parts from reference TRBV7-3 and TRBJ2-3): GAGVSQTPSNKVTEKGKYVELRCDPISGHTALYWYRQSLGQGPEFLIYFQGTGAADDSGLPNDRFFAVRPEGSVSTLKIQRTERGDSAVYLCASSASGGDTQYFGPGTRLTVL.

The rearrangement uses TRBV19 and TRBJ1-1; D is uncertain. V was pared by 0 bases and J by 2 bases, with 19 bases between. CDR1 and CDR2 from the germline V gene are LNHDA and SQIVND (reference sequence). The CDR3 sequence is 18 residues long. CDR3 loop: CASSIDLRHRRHNTEAFF. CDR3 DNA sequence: TGTGCCAGTAGTATAGATCTTCGACACCGACGACACAACACTGAAGCTTTCTTT.

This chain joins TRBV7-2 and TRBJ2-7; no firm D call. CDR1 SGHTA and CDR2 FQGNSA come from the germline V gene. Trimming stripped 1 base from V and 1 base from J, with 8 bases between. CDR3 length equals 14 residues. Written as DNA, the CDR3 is TGTGCCAGCAGCTTAGTGGGCAGTTCCTACGAGCAGTACTTC. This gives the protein CASSLVGSSYEQYF.

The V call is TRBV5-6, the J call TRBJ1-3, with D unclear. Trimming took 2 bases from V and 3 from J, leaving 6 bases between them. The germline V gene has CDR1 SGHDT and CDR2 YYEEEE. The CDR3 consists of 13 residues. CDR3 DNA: TGTGCCAGCAGCTTCGGGAATGGAAACACCATATATTTT. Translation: CASSFGNGNTIYF.

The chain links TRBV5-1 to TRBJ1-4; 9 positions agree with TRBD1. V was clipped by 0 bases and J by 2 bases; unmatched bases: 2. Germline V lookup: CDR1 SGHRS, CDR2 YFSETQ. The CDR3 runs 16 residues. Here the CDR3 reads CASSLGDRETNEKLFF. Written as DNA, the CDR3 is TGCGCCAGCAGCTTGGGGGACAGGGAGACTAATGAAAAACTGTTTTTT.

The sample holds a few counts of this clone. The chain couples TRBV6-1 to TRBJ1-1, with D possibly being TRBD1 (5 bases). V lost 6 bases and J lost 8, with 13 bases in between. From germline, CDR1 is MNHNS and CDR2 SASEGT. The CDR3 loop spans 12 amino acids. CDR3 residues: CASRNRGREAFF. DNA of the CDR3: TGTGCCAGCAGGAACCGGGGCAGAGAAGCTTTCTTT.

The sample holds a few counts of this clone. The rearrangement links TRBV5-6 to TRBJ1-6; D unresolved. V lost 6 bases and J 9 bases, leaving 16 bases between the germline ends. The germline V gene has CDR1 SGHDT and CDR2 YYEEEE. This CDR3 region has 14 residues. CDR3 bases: TGTGCCAGCACCTGGCCTGGGTTGGGTTCACCCCTCCACTTT. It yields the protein CASTWPGLGSPLHF.

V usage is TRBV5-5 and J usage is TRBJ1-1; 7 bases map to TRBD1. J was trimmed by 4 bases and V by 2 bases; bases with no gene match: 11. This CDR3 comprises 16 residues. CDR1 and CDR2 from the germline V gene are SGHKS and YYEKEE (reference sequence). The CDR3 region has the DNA TGTGCCAGCAGCTTACGAGGGGGCGCGGTATCCACTGAAGCTTTCTTT. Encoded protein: CASSLRGGAVSTEAFF.

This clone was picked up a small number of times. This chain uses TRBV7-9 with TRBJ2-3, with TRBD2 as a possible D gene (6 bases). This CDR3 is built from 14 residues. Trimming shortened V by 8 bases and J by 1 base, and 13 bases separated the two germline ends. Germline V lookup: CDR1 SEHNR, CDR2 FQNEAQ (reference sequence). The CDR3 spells CASELTGGTDTQYF. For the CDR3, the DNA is TGTGCCAGCGAACTAACGGGGGGCACAGATACGCAGTATTTT.

CDR3 nucleotide sequence: TGCGCCAGCAGCCAAGATTTGCCAAGGGACAGGGGCTACGAGCAGTACTTC. It specifies CASSQDLPRDRGYEQYF. The chain is built from TRBV4-3 and TRBJ2-7, with 10 bases fitting TRBD1. Per the germline V gene, CDR1 is LGHNA and CDR2 is YSLEER. Trimming took 0 bases from V and 3 from J; bases not matched to a gene: 8. There are 17 residues in the CDR3.

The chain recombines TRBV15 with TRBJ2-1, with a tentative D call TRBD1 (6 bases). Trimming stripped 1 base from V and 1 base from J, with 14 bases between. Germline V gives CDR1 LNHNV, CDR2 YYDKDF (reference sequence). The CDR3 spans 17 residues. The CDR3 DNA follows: TGTGCCACCAGCAGAGTGCAGGGGCCAGGGTCCTACAATGAGCAGTTCTTC. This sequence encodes CATSRVQGPGSYNEQFF.